The rows below give T cell receptor beta chains drawn from one sample of a study of immune characterization of retroperitoneal liposarcoma. One entry per CDR3 protein results from TCRdb running MiXCR on the PCR reads. Among about 8,200 distinct CDR3 sequences listed, 35% to 50% were seen once. The sequenced sample was tumor tissue. The source is a male donor with retroperitoneal liposarcoma. The CDR3 runs from the conserved cysteine through the conserved F or W. The order of the fields is CDR3 protein, CDR3 DNA, V gene, J gene, clone size, D gene. A D gene is named only where the DNA matches it firmly. Clone size is given for some rows only: seen once, a few or many times, or a class if the clone is expanded.

cdr3_aa: CASSQAGQIQETQYF
cdr3_nt: TGTGCCAGCAGCCAAGCCGGACAGATCCAAGAGACCCAGTACTTC
v_call: TRBV4-2
j_call: TRBJ2-5
clone_size: -
d_call: -

cdr3_aa: CASSDGQGTSTDTQYF
cdr3_nt: TGTGCCAGCAGTGACGGACAGGGGACTAGCACAGATACGCAGTATTTT
v_call: TRBV6-4
j_call: TRBJ2-3
clone_size: -
d_call: TRBD1

cdr3_aa: CASSRADTQYF
cdr3_nt: TGTGCCAGCAGCCGAGCAGATACGCAGTATTTT
v_call: TRBV11-2
j_call: TRBJ2-3
clone_size: -
d_call: -

cdr3_aa: CASSPTVRNEQYF
cdr3_nt: TGTGCCAGCAGCCCAACTGTCAGGAATGAGCAGTACTTC
v_call: TRBV11-3
j_call: TRBJ2-5
clone_size: few
d_call: -

cdr3_aa: CASSLTRSTGAGTEAFF
cdr3_nt: TGTGCCAGCAGCTTAACTCGCTCGACAGGAGCAGGCACTGAAGCTTTCTTT
v_call: TRBV7-6
j_call: TRBJ1-1
clone_size: few
d_call: -

cdr3_aa: CASSVVMGLDEQFF
cdr3_nt: TGTGCCAGCAGTGTGGTTATGGGGTTAGATGAGCAGTTCTTC
v_call: TRBV6-1
j_call: TRBJ2-1
clone_size: few
d_call: -

cdr3_aa: CASSEAGRPGNTIYF
cdr3_nt: TGTGCCAGCAGTGAGGCGGGGAGACCTGGAAACACCATATATTTT
v_call: TRBV6-1
j_call: TRBJ1-3
clone_size: -
d_call: -

cdr3_aa: CASSEVNRAYEQYF
cdr3_nt: TGTGCCAGCAGTGAAGTCAACAGGGCCTACGAGCAGTACTTC
v_call: TRBV6-1
j_call: TRBJ2-7
clone_size: medium-sized
d_call: -

cdr3_aa: CASSSRQGSHEQYF
cdr3_nt: TGTGCCAGCAGCAGTAGACAGGGCTCCCACGAGCAGTACTTC
v_call: TRBV7-2
j_call: TRBJ2-7
clone_size: large
d_call: TRBD1

cdr3_aa: CATSLAGTYEQFF
cdr3_nt: TGTGCCACCTCACTAGCGGGAACCTACGAGCAGTTCTTC
v_call: TRBV7-2
j_call: TRBJ2-1
clone_size: -
d_call: TRBD2

cdr3_aa: CASSPRGQRETQYF
cdr3_nt: TGTGCCAGCAGTCCCCGAGGACAGCGGGAGACCCAGTACTTC
v_call: TRBV27
j_call: TRBJ2-5
clone_size: -
d_call: -

cdr3_aa: CASSLTGTNSPLHF
cdr3_nt: TGTGCCAGCAGCTTAACAGGGACCAATTCACCCCTCCACTTT
v_call: TRBV11-3
j_call: TRBJ1-6
clone_size: few
d_call: -

cdr3_aa: CASSQNPGPQFF
cdr3_nt: TGTGCCAGCAGCCAAAATCCGGGTCCCCAGTTCTTC
v_call: TRBV7-6
j_call: TRBJ2-1
clone_size: -
d_call: -

cdr3_aa: CASSLAGGSYEQYF
cdr3_nt: TGTGCCAGCAGCTTAGCCGGCGGGAGCTACGAGCAGTACTTC
v_call: TRBV7-2
j_call: TRBJ2-7
clone_size: large
d_call: TRBD2

cdr3_aa: CAKNTDPSLYNEQFF
cdr3_nt: TGCGCCAAAAACACAGACCCGTCTCTCTACAATGAGCAGTTCTTC
v_call: TRBV10-1
j_call: TRBJ2-1
clone_size: once
d_call: -

cdr3_aa: CAIMSGRMQYF
cdr3_nt: TGTGCCATAATGAGCGGGAGAATGCAGTATTTT
v_call: TRBV6-1
j_call: TRBJ2-3
clone_size: -
d_call: TRBD2

cdr3_aa: CASSYSFNVCYQPQHF
cdr3_nt: TGTGCCAGCAGTTACTCTTTCAACGTTTGTTATCAGCCCCAGCATTTT
v_call: TRBV6-7
j_call: TRBJ1-5
clone_size: -
d_call: -

cdr3_aa: CASRQGSGRGDTQYF
cdr3_nt: TGTGCCAGCAGACAGGGAAGCGGGAGGGGCGATACGCAGTATTTT
v_call: TRBV6-1
j_call: TRBJ2-3
clone_size: -
d_call: TRBD2

cdr3_aa: CASVGGDSSYEQFF
cdr3_nt: TGTGCCTCGGTGGGGGGGGACAGCTCCTACGAGCAGTTCTTC
v_call: TRBV6-1
j_call: TRBJ2-1
clone_size: -
d_call: -

cdr3_aa: CASSLSLRTDTQYF
cdr3_nt: TGTGCCAGCAGCTTATCGCTGAGGACAGATACGCAGTATTTT
v_call: TRBV7-9
j_call: TRBJ2-3
clone_size: medium-sized
d_call: -

cdr3_aa: CASSARGGAYEQYF
cdr3_nt: TGTGCCAGCAGTGCCAGGGGAGGTGCCTACGAGCAGTACTTC
v_call: TRBV6-5
j_call: TRBJ2-7
clone_size: -
d_call: -

cdr3_aa: CASSFRDPSADTQYF
cdr3_nt: TGTGCCAGCAGTTTCCGAGACCCCAGCGCAGATACGCAGTATTTT
v_call: TRBV27
j_call: TRBJ2-3
clone_size: once
d_call: -

cdr3_aa: CASSDGGDRQSSYEQYF
cdr3_nt: TGTGCCAGCAGTGACGGTGGGGACAGACAGAGCTCCTACGAGCAGTACTTC
v_call: TRBV25-1
j_call: TRBJ2-7
clone_size: -
d_call: TRBD1

cdr3_aa: CASSEDAGTGGDEQYF
cdr3_nt: TGTGCCAGCAGTGAAGACGCAGGGACAGGGGGCGACGAGCAGTACTTC
v_call: TRBV6-1
j_call: TRBJ2-7
clone_size: -
d_call: TRBD1

cdr3_aa: CASSFLGTKDQPQHF
cdr3_nt: TGTGCCAGCAGTTTCTTAGGAACGAAGGATCAGCCCCAGCATTTT
v_call: TRBV27
j_call: TRBJ1-5
clone_size: -
d_call: -

cdr3_aa: CASSSPWGGDTDTQYF
cdr3_nt: TGTGCCAGCAGTTCCCCGTGGGGCGGGGACACAGATACGCAGTATTTT
v_call: TRBV12-3/TRBV12-4
j_call: TRBJ2-3
clone_size: few
d_call: -

cdr3_aa: CASSPMASGATDTQYF
cdr3_nt: TGTGCCAGCAGTCCAATGGCCTCGGGTGCGACAGATACGCAGTATTTT
v_call: TRBV6-1
j_call: TRBJ2-3
clone_size: -
d_call: -

cdr3_aa: CASSSVWGSSYEQYF
cdr3_nt: TGTGCCAGCAGCTCCGTGTGGGGGAGCTCCTACGAGCAGTACTTC
v_call: TRBV11-2
j_call: TRBJ2-7
clone_size: few
d_call: -

cdr3_aa: CASSRTSDHNEQFF
cdr3_nt: TGTGCCAGCAGCCGGACTAGCGACCACAATGAGCAGTTCTTC
v_call: TRBV7-2
j_call: TRBJ2-1
clone_size: medium-sized
d_call: TRBD2

cdr3_aa: CASSPLGSGSIDTQYF
cdr3_nt: TGTGCCAGCAGTCCCCTGGGTAGCGGGAGCATCGATACGCAGTATTTT
v_call: TRBV27
j_call: TRBJ2-3
clone_size: few
d_call: TRBD2

cdr3_aa: CASSLVVWEAGSYNEQFF
cdr3_nt: TGTGCCAGCAGCTTAGTTGTGTGGGAGGCAGGTTCCTACAATGAGCAGTTCTTC
v_call: TRBV7-2
j_call: TRBJ2-1
clone_size: medium-sized
d_call: -

cdr3_aa: CASSAGTIYEQYF
cdr3_nt: TGTGCCAGCAGTGCCGGGACTATTTACGAGCAGTACTTC
v_call: TRBV6-1
j_call: TRBJ2-7
clone_size: medium-sized
d_call: TRBD2

cdr3_aa: CASSLDDNFDEQFF
cdr3_nt: TGTGCCAGCAGCTTAGATGATAACTTCGACGAGCAGTTCTTC
v_call: TRBV11-3
j_call: TRBJ2-1
clone_size: few
d_call: -

cdr3_aa: CAARTSSTDTQYF
cdr3_nt: TGTGCCGCTCGCACTTCTAGCACAGATACGCAGTATTTT
v_call: TRBV7-2
j_call: TRBJ2-3
clone_size: -
d_call: -

cdr3_aa: CASSVAGLPTYEQYF
cdr3_nt: TGTGCCAGCAGTGTCGCGGGACTACCAACCTACGAGCAGTACTTC
v_call: TRBV6-1
j_call: TRBJ2-7
clone_size: few
d_call: TRBD2

cdr3_aa: CASSEGHSYEQYF
cdr3_nt: TGCGCCAGCAGTGAGGGACACTCCTACGAGCAGTACTTC
v_call: TRBV10-1
j_call: TRBJ2-7
clone_size: large
d_call: -

cdr3_aa: CASSGVQETQFF
cdr3_nt: TGTGCCAGCTCAGGAGTTCAAGAGACCCAGTTCTTC
v_call: TRBV6-1
j_call: TRBJ2-1
clone_size: few
d_call: -

cdr3_aa: CASSAIVYGYTF
cdr3_nt: TGTGCCAGCAGCGCGATCGTGTATGGCTACACCTTC
v_call: TRBV6-1
j_call: TRBJ1-2
clone_size: -
d_call: -

cdr3_aa: CASSLDPGGYEQFF
cdr3_nt: TGTGCCAGCAGCTTGGACCCGGGAGGGTACGAGCAGTTCTTT
v_call: TRBV6-6
j_call: TRBJ2-3
clone_size: -
d_call: TRBD2

cdr3_aa: CASTLGGTTDTQYF
cdr3_nt: TGTGCCAGCACCTTGGGGGGAACCACAGATACGCAGTATTTT
v_call: TRBV12-3/TRBV12-4
j_call: TRBJ2-3
clone_size: -
d_call: -

cdr3_aa: CASTRAGHTGELFF
cdr3_nt: TGTGCCAGCACTAGAGCGGGTCACACCGGGGAGCTGTTTTTT
v_call: TRBV25-1
j_call: TRBJ2-2
clone_size: -
d_call: -

cdr3_aa: CASSEGRLEQYF
cdr3_nt: TGTGCCAGCAGTGAAGGTCGGCTTGAGCAGTACTTC
v_call: TRBV25-1
j_call: TRBJ2-4
clone_size: -
d_call: -

cdr3_aa: CASKEVTGDYEQFF
cdr3_nt: TGTGCCAGCAAAGAAGTCACAGGGGATTACGAGCAGTTCTTC
v_call: TRBV6-1
j_call: TRBJ2-1
clone_size: few
d_call: TRBD1

cdr3_aa: CASSHPRRGTEAFF
cdr3_nt: TGTGCCAGCAGCCATCCGAGGAGGGGCACTGAAGCTTTCTTT
v_call: TRBV6-1
j_call: TRBJ1-1
clone_size: -
d_call: -

cdr3_aa: CASSSGLINGEQFF
cdr3_nt: TGTGCCAGCAGTTCTGGGTTAATCAACGGCGAGCAGTTCTTC
v_call: TRBV6-1
j_call: TRBJ2-1
clone_size: few
d_call: -

cdr3_aa: CASSLGTSDHNEQFF
cdr3_nt: TGTGCCAGCAGTTTGGGGACTAGCGACCACAATGAGCAGTTCTTC
v_call: TRBV12-3/TRBV12-4
j_call: TRBJ2-1
clone_size: -
d_call: TRBD2

cdr3_aa: CASSLQSRSYEQYF
cdr3_nt: TGTGCCAGCAGCTTACAGAGCCGCTCCTACGAGCAGTACTTC
v_call: TRBV7-8
j_call: TRBJ2-7
clone_size: medium-sized
d_call: -

cdr3_aa: CASSEGYANTGELFF
cdr3_nt: TGTGCCAGCAGTGAAGGCTATGCGAACACCGGGGAGCTGTTTTTT
v_call: TRBV25-1
j_call: TRBJ2-2
clone_size: -
d_call: -

cdr3_aa: CASSRTSSSYNEQFF
cdr3_nt: TGTGCCAGCAGCCGGACGTCAAGCTCCTACAATGAGCAGTTCTTC
v_call: TRBV7-2
j_call: TRBJ2-1
clone_size: few
d_call: -

cdr3_aa: CASSLYRSDTQYF
cdr3_nt: TGTGCCAGCAGCTTATACAGGTCTGATACGCAGTATTTT
v_call: TRBV7-2
j_call: TRBJ2-3
clone_size: once
d_call: -

cdr3_aa: CASSLRDTQYF
cdr3_nt: TGTGCCAGCAGTTTAAGAGATACGCAGTATTTT
v_call: TRBV12-3/TRBV12-4
j_call: TRBJ2-3
clone_size: -
d_call: -

cdr3_aa: CASSPGRDLETQYF
cdr3_nt: TGTGCCAGCAGTCCGGGCAGGGACCTAGAGACCCAGTACTTC
v_call: TRBV12-3/TRBV12-4
j_call: TRBJ2-5
clone_size: -
d_call: -

cdr3_aa: CASSSGAGASSYNEQFF
cdr3_nt: TGTGCCAGCAGTTCAGGGGCGGGCGCGAGCTCCTACAATGAGCAGTTCTTC
v_call: TRBV27
j_call: TRBJ2-1
clone_size: -
d_call: -

cdr3_aa: CASSLDAGVAENTEAFF
cdr3_nt: TGTGCCAGCAGCTTAGACGCAGGGGTCGCTGAGAACACTGAAGCTTTCTTT
v_call: TRBV7-6
j_call: TRBJ1-1
clone_size: -
d_call: -

cdr3_aa: CASSEGERTEAFF
cdr3_nt: TGTGCCAGCAGTGAGGGGGAGAGGACTGAAGCTTTCTTT
v_call: TRBV6-4
j_call: TRBJ1-1
clone_size: few
d_call: -

cdr3_aa: CASSYFGGMGTDTQYF
cdr3_nt: TGTGCCAGCAGTTACTTTGGCGGGATGGGGACAGATACGCAGTATTTT
v_call: TRBV6-5
j_call: TRBJ2-3
clone_size: -
d_call: -

cdr3_aa: CASSPGFGANVLTF
cdr3_nt: TGTGCCAGCAGCCCGGGATTTGGGGCCAACGTCCTGACTTTC
v_call: TRBV6-1
j_call: TRBJ2-6
clone_size: few
d_call: -